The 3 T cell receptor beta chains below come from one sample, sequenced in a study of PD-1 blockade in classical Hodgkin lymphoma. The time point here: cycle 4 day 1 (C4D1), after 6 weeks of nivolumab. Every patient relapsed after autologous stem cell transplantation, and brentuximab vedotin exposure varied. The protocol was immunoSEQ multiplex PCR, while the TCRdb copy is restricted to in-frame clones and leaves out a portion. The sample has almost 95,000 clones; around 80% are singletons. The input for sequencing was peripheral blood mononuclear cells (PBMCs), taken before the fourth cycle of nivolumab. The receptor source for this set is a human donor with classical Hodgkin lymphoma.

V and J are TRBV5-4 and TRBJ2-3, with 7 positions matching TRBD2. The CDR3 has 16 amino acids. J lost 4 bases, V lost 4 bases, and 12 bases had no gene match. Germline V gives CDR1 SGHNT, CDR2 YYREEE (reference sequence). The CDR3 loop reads CASSPPGRVKSDTQYF. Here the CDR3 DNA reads TGTGCCAGCAGCCCCCCAGGGAGGGTGAAATCAGATACGCAGTATTTT.

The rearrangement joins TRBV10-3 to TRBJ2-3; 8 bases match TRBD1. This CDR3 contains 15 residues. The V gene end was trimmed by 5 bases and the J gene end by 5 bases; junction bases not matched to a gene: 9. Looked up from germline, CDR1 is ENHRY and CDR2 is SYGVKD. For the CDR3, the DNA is TGTGCCATCAGTTCGGACAGGGCCTTTGGAGATACGCAGTATTTT. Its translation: CAISSDRAFGDTQYF.

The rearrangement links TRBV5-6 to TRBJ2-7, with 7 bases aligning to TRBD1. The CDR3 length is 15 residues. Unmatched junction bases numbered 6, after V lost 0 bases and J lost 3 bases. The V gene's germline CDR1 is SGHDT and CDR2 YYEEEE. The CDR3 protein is CASSLDRPGGYEQYF. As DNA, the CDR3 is TGTGCCAGCAGCTTGGATCGCCCAGGGGGCTACGAGCAGTACTTC.